The rows below give T cell receptor beta chains drawn from one sample of a study of cytomegalovirus exposure and HLA in healthy donors. Assay: immunoSEQ multiplex PCR; the TCRdb copy retains only in-frame clones and omits some. The sample shows 150,000 to 200,000 clones, approximately 77% of them seen only once. The sequenced sample was PBMCs. Receptor source: a man aged 35-49 years in good health and CMV-seropositive. Both conserved end residues are trimmed from each CDR3. For some rows the clone size is stated as once, few or many, or as a class when expanded; others skip it.

j_call v_call clone_size cdr3_aa
TRBJ2-7 TRBV15 - ATSSTADLTIEQY
TRBJ2-4 TRBV5-1 - ASSKGQGVAKNIQY
TRBJ1-2 TRBV19 - ASSISRTGAYGYT
TRBJ1-4 TRBV30 - AWSQTGGEKLF
TRBJ1-1 TRBV7-2 - ASSLQVNTEAF
TRBJ2-7 TRBV6-5 - ASSEDGTLYEQY
TRBJ1-3 TRBV25-1 - ASSAPGLHSGNTIY
TRBJ1-4 TRBV2 - ASSEGQPIFKEKLF
TRBJ2-1 TRBV7-9 - ASSLKSFRIAGANEQF
TRBJ2-7 TRBV14 - ASSQQPGGKQY
TRBJ1-1 TRBV5-5 - ASSLVGKNSGTEAF
TRBJ2-1 TRBV7-8 - ASSWGQVRISYNEQF
TRBJ1-1 TRBV6-6 - ASSSNLRDLGEAF
TRBJ1-3 TRBV18 - ASSPPIGGSGNTIY
TRBJ1-2 TRBV7-9 - SSSLGLGRSLENYGYT
TRBJ2-2 TRBV6-1 - ASSNHGTATGELF
TRBJ1-2 TRBV19 - ASSIINGQGEGYT
TRBJ1-4 TRBV10-1 - ASSGSLTNEKLF
TRBJ1-2 TRBV7-2 - ASSNVPGQGSGGYT
TRBJ1-3 TRBV19 - ASTPVGTALETLY
TRBJ1-4 TRBV27 once ASSPWTGFEKLF
TRBJ2-1 TRBV5-4 - ASSPRTPGGEQF
TRBJ2-7 TRBV7-9 few ASSSTQGNLTYEQY
TRBJ2-7 TRBV9 - ASSSEQGANEQY
TRBJ2-1 TRBV5-1 few ASSLPGLAPDEQF
TRBJ2-7 TRBV7-8 - ASSLGGTFSYEQY
TRBJ2-7 TRBV6-1 - ASSKTGTGAYEQY
TRBJ1-2 TRBV2 - ASSGQKANYGYT
TRBJ2-7 TRBV6-5 - ASSYSGGQGMHEQY
TRBJ1-5 TRBV19 - ASSSGQGDQPQH
TRBJ2-1 TRBV20-1 - SASTSLSSF
TRBJ1-5 TRBV7-8 few ASSSGTGGNQPQH
TRBJ1-1 TRBV20-1 few SATRREAF
TRBJ1-1 TRBV6-1 - ASMVFTDTEAF
TRBJ2-3 TRBV27 - ASSPWTSGSIDTQY
TRBJ1-2 TRBV30 - AWKGANYGYT
TRBJ1-5 TRBV2 - ASSGTLDRINQPQH
TRBJ1-2 TRBV6-6 few ASSDRQGYYGYT
- TRBV6-1 - ASSEALFGTTGGFNEQY
TRBJ1-1 TRBV11-2 - ASSFSRGNLNTEAF